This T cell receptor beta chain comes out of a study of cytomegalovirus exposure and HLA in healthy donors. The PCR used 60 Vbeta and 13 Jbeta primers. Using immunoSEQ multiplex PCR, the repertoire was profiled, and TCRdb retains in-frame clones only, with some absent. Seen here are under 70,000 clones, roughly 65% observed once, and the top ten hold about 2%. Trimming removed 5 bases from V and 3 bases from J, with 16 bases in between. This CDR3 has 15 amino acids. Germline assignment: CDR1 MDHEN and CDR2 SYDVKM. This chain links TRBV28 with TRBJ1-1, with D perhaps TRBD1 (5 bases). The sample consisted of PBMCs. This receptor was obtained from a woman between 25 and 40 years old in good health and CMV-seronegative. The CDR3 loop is CASSPSWGGDTEAFF. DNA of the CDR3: TGTGCCAGCAGTCCGTCGTGGGGGGGGGACACTGAAGCTTTCTTT.